This T cell receptor (beta chain) was documented in a study of molecular identifiers for immune sequencing clone quantification. Study information: In replicates, RNA from about 20,000 or 100,000 naive CD8 cells was split five ways, four sequenced.

In preparing bulk TCR libraries, previously described methods and listed TCR primers were used. TCRdb reprocessed the PCR reads via MiXCR and lists one record per CDR3 protein. The data show nearly 55,000 distinct CDR3 sequences, 35% to 40% seen once. There are many counts of this clonotype. Its antigen is as yet unknown. Study-level results: Detectable among around 1 million naive cells, according to reports, was Jurkat TCR RNA spiked in from one cell.

The TCR originated in a human donor in good health. Some libraries in this study had Jurkat cell RNA spiked in. Material: naive CD8+ T cells from blood, with Jurkat cell RNA spiked in. Subset indicated: FACS-sorted CD8+CD4-CCR7+CD45RA+ naive T cells.

This chain's CDR3 is CASSSSWGQITDTQYF. The CDR3 DNA is TGTGCCAGCAGCTCGAGTTGGGGACAGATCACAGATACGCAGTATTTT. The J gene is TRBJ2-3, the V gene TRBV7-2; 7 bases fit TRBD1. CDR1 and CDR2 from the germline V gene are SGHTA and FQGNSA. The CDR3 covers 16 residues. Trimming cost V 4 bases and J 2 bases; bases outside gene matches: 9.